This T cell receptor (beta chain) was recorded in a study of blood T cell repertoires in COVID-19. The wider study: Samples representing acute and convalescent COVID-19 were sourced from the United States, Italy and Spain.

Under the authors' procedure: By means of reference gene primer amplification, nucleated cell counts were estimated. The repertoire was sequenced with immunoSEQ multiplex PCR; TCRdb's copy has only in-frame clones and lacks some. The V and J calls and clone size were taken over from that table, and D and trimming were inferred from the DNA. This sample has approximately 270,000 clones, with just over 85% found just once. This CDR3 contains 13 residues. Germline CDR1 and CDR2: MDHEN and SYDVKM. The J segment lost 8 bases and the V segment lost 6 bases, leaving 5 bases of the junction unmatched. This clonotype originated in a man older than 75 with acute or convalescent COVID-19. The chain joins TRBV28 to TRBJ1-4, with 8 bases fitting TRBD1. Specimen: peripheral blood. The CDR3 sequence is CASRGTGWEKLFF. CDR3 nucleotides: TGTGCCAGCAGGGGGACAGGTTGGGAAAAACTGTTTTTT.